The 3 T cell receptor beta chains reported below all come from one sample, sequenced in a study of cytomegalovirus exposure and HLA in healthy donors. PCR amplification relied on 60 Vbeta primers (plus 13 Jbeta primers). Profiling relied on immunoSEQ multiplex PCR, and the TCRdb table lists in-frame clones only, not all of them. Here the sample spans about 160,000 clones, 86% being singletons. The sequenced sample consisted of PBMCs. The receptors were gathered from a woman younger than 35 in good health and CMV-seronegative.

This chain connects TRBV6-5 to TRBJ2-7; the match to TRBD2 covers 8 bases. Germline trimming cut 2 bases from V and 3 bases from J; bases unmatched to any gene: 6. Germline CDR1 and CDR2: MNHEY and SVGAGI. The CDR3 runs to 15 residues. CDR3 sequence (DNA): TGTGCCAGCAGTTACGATACTAGCGGTTACTACGAGCAGTACTTC. Translated, it gives CASSYDTSGYYEQYF.

The genes are TRBV7-2 and TRBJ1-5; D gene ambiguous. Germline V gene data show CDR1 as SGHTA and CDR2 as FQGNSA. The V end lost 4 bases, the J end lost 2 bases, and 15 bases lay between the germline ends. CDR3 length equals 16 residues. For the CDR3, the DNA is TGTGCCAGCAGCTCCCACGGCGGAGTGGGCAATCAGCCCCAGCATTTT. Amino acids: CASSSHGGVGNQPQHF. The full variable domain, with the rest looked up from reference TRBV7-2 and TRBJ1-5, is GAGVSQSPSNKVTEKGKDVELRCDPISGHTALYWYRQSLGQGLEFLIYFQGNSAPDKSGLPSDRFSAERTGGSVSTLTIQRTQQEDSAVYLCASSSHGGVGNQPQHFGDGTRLSIL.

The J gene is TRBJ1-2, the V gene TRBV14; perhaps TRBD1 as D (6 bases). Germline V gives CDR1 SGHDN, CDR2 FVKESK. CDR3 length: 14 residues. V dropped 4 bases and J dropped 6 bases, with 15 bases sitting between them. The CDR3: CASSPKVGANGYTF. CDR3 in DNA: TGTGCCAGCAGCCCGAAGGTGGGGGCGAATGGCTACACCTTC.